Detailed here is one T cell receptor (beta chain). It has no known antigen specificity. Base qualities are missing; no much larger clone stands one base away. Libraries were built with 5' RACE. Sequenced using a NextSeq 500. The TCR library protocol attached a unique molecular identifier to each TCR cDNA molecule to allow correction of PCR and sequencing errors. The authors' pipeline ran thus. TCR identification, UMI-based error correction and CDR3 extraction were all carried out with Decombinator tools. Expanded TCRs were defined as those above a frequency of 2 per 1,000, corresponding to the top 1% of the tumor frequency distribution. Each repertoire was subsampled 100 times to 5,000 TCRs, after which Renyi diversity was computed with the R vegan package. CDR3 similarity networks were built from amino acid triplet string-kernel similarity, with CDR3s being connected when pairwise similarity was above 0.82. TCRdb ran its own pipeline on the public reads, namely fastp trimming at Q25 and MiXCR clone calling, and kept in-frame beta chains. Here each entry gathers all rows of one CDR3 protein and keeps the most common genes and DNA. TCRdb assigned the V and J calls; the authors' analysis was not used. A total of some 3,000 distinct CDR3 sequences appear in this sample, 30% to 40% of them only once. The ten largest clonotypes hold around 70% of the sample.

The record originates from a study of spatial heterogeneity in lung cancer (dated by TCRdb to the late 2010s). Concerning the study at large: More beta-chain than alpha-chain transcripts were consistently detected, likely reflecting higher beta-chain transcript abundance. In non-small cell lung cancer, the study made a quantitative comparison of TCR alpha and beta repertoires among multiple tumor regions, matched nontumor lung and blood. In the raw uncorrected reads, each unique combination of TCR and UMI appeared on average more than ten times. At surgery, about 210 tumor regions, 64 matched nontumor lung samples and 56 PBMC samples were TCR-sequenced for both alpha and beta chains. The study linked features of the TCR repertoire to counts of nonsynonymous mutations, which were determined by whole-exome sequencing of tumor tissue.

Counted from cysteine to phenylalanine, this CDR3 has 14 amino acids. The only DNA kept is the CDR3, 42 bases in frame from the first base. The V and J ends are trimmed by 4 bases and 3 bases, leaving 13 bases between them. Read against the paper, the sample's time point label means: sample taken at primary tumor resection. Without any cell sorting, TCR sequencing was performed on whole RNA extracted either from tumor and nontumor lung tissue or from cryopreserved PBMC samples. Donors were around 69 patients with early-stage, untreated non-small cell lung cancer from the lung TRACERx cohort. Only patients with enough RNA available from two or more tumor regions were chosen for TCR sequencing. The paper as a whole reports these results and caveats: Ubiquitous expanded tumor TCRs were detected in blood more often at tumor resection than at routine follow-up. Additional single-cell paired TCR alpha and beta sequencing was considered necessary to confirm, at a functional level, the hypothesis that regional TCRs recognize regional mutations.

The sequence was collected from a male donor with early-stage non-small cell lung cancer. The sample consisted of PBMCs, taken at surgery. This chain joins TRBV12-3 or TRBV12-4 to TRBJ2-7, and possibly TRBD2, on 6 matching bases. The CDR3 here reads CASSSFLGGYEQYF. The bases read TGTGCCAGCAGTTCGTTCCTCGGGGGCTACGAGCAGTACTTC.